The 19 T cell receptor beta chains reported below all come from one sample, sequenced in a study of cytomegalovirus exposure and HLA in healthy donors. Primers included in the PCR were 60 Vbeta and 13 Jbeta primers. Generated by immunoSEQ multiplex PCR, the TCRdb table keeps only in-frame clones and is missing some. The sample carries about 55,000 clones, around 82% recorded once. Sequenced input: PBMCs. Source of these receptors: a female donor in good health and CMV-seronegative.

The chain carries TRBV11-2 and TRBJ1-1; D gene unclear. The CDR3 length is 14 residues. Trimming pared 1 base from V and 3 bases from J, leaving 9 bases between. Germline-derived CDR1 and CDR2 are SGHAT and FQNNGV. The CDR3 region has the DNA TGTGCCAGCAGCTTAGTCCCGGTGGACACTGAAGCTTTCTTT. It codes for CASSLVPVDTEAFF.

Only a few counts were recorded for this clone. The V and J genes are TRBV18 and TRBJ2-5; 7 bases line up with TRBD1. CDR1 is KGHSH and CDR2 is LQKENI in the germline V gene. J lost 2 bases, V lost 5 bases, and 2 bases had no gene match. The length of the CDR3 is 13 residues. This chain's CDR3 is CASSSGQQETQYF. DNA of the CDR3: TGTGCCAGCTCATCGGGACAGCAAGAGACCCAGTACTTC.

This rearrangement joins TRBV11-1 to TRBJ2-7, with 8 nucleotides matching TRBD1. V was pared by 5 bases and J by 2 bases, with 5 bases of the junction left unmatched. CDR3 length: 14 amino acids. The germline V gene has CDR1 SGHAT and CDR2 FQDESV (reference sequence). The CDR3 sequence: CASSRGQGAYEQYF. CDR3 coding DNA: TGTGCCAGCAGCCGCGGACAGGGCGCCTACGAGCAGTACTTC. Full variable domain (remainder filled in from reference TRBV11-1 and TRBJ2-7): EAEVAQSPRYKITEKSQAVAFWCDPISGHATLYWYRQILGQGPELLVQFQDESVVDDSQLPKDRFSAERLKGVDSTLKIQPAELGDSAMYLCASSRGQGAYEQYFGPGTRLTVT.

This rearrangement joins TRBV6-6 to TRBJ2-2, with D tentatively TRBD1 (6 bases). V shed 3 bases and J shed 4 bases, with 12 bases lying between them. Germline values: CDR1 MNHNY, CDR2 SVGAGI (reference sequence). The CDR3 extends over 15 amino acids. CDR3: CASSYNRVGTGELFF. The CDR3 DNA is TGTGCCAGCAGTTATAACAGGGTTGGCACCGGGGAGCTGTTTTTT.

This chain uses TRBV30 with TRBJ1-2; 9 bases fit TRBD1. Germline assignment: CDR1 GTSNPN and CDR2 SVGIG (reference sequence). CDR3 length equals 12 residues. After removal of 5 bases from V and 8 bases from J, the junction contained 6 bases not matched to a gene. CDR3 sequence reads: CAWEQTGGGYTF. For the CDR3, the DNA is TGTGCCTGGGAGCAGACAGGGGGAGGCTACACCTTC.

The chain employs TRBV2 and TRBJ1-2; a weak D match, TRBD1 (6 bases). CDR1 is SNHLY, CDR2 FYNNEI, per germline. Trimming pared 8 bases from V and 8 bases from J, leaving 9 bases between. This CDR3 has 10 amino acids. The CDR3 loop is CASGTMGYTF. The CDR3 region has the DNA TGTGCCAGCGGGACAATGGGCTACACCTTC.

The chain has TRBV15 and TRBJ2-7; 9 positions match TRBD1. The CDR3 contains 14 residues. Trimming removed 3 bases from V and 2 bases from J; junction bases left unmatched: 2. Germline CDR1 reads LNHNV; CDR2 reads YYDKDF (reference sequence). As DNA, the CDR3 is TGTGCCACCAGCAGGGACAGGGGTACCTACGAGCAGTACTTC. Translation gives CATSRDRGTYEQYF.

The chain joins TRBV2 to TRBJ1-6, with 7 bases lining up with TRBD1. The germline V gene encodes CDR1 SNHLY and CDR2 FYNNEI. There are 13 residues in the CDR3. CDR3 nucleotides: TGTGCGGGGAGAGGGGGCCTCAATGGGGCCCTCCACTTT. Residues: CAGRGGLNGALHF.

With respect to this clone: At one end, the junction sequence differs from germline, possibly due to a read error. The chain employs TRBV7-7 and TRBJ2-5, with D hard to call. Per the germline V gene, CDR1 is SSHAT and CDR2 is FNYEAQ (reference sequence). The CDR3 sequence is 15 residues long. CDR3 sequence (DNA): TGTGCTAGCAGCTCTGAGAGTCCCGTCGAGGAGACCCAGTACTTC. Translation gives CASSSESPVEETQYF.

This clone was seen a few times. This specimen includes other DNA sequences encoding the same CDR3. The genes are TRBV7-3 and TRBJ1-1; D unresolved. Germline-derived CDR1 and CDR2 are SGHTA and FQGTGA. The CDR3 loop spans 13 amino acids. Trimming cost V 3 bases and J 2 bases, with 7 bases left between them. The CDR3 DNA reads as TGTGCCAGCAGCTTCGGGTTAAACACTGAAGCTTTCTTT. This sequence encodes CASSFGLNTEAFF.

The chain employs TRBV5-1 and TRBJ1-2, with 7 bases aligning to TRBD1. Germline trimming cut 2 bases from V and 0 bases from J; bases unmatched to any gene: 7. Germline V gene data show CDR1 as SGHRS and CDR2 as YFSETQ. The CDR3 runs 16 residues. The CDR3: CASSLGGTATNYGYTF. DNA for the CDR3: TGCGCCAGCAGCTTAGGCGGGACAGCAACTAACTATGGCTACACCTTC.

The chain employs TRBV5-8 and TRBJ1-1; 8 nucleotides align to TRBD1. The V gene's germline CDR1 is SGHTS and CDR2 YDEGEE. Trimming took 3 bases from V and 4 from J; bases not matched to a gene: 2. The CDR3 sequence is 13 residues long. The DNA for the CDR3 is TGTGCCAGCAGCTCAGACAGGGGCACTGAAGCTTTCTTT. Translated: CASSSDRGTEAFF.

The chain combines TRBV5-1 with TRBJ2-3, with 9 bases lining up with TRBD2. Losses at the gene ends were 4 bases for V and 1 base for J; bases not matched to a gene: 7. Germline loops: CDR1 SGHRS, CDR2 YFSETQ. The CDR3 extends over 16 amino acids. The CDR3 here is CASSPIAGDRTDTQYF. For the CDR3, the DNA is TGCGCCAGCAGCCCGATAGCGGGGGACCGCACAGATACGCAGTATTTT.

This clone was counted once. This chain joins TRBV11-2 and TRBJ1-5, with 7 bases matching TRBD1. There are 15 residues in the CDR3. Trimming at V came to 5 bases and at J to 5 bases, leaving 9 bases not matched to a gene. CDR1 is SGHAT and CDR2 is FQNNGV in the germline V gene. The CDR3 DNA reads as TGTGCCAGCAGCCCTAGACAGGGTTCAGATCAGCCCCAGCATTTT. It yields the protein CASSPRQGSDQPQHF. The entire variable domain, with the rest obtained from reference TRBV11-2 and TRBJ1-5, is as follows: EAGVAQSPRYKIIEKRQSVAFWCNPISGHATLYWYQQILGQGPKLLIQFQNNGVVDDSQLPKDRFSAERLKGVDSTLKIQPAKLEDSAVYLCASSPRQGSDQPQHFGDGTRLSIL.

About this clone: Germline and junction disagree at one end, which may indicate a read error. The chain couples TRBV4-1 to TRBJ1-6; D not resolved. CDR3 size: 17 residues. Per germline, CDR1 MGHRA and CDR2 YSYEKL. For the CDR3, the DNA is TGCACCAGCAGCCAAGACGTGGGTCGGGTATATAATTCACCCCTCCACTTT. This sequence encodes CTSSQDVGRVYNSPLHF.

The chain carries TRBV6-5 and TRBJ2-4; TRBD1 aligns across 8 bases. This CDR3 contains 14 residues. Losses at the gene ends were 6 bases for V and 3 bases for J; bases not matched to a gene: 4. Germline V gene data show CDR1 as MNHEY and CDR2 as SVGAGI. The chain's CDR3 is CASSTTGGKNIQYF. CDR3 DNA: TGTGCCAGCAGCACTACAGGGGGCAAAAACATTCAGTACTTC.

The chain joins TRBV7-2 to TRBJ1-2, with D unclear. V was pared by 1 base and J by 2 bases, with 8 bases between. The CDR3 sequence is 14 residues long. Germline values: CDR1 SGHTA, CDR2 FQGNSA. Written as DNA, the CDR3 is TGTGCCAGCAGCTTAGATTACCAGAACTATGGCTACACCTTC. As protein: CASSLDYQNYGYTF.

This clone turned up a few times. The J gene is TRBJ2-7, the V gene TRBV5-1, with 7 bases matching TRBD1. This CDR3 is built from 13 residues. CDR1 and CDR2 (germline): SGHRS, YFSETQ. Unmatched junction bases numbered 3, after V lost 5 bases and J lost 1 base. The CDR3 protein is CASRQTGSYEQYF. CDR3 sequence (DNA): TGCGCCAGCAGGCAGACAGGGTCCTACGAGCAGTACTTC.

CDR3 in DNA: TGTGCCAGCAGTGTGAGGGACACAACTAATGAAAAACTGTTTTTT. Translating it yields CASSVRDTTNEKLFF. This sequence joins TRBV25-1 and TRBJ1-4; TRBD1 is a possible D gene (6 bases). The V and J ends lost 4 bases and 0 bases respectively, with 9 bases between them. CDR1 and CDR2 from the germline V gene are MGHDK and SYGVNS. The CDR3 has 15 amino acids. The entire variable domain, with the rest obtained from reference TRBV25-1 and TRBJ1-4, is as follows: EADIYQTPRYLVIGTGKKITLECSQTMGHDKMYWYQQDPGMELHLIHYSYGVNSTEKGDLSSESTVSRIRTEHFPLTLESARPSHTSQYLCASSVRDTTNEKLFFGSGTQLSVL.